A selection of T cell receptor beta chains follows, all from one sample in a study of T cell repertoires in cytomegalovirus infection. One entry per CDR3 protein results from TCRdb running MiXCR on the reads. The table records about 37,000 distinct CDR3 sequences, roughly 49% of them present only once. These receptors are not linked to any known antigen. The source was CD8+ T cells from cultured PBMCs, collected from culture after CMV antigen stimulation. These receptors all come from a human donor in good health (CMV status not recorded). Some clones in this sample may be carry-over from other donors' samples. Both conserved end residues are part of each CDR3. Fields, in order: V gene, clone size, J gene, D gene, CDR3 protein, CDR3 DNA. D genes are given only for firm matches. Where a row states a size, it is once, few, many or the class of an expanded clone; other rows omit it.

V: TRBV7-6; size: many; J: TRBJ2-7; D: -; CDR3: CASRRTGTEGSYEQYF; DNA: TGTGCCAGCAGACGTACCGGGACCGAAGGCTCCTACGAGCAGTACTTC
V: TRBV7-1; size: -; J: TRBJ2-1; D: -; CDR3: CASSLSYNEQFF; DNA: TGTGCCAGCAGCCTCTCCTACAATGAGCAGTTCTTC
V: TRBV12-3/TRBV12-4; size: -; J: TRBJ1-3; D: -; CDR3: CATTPRRPWIAGNTIYF; DNA: TGTGCCACCACCCCCAGGAGACCTTGGATCGCTGGAAACACCATATATTTT
V: TRBV7-8; size: many; J: TRBJ2-1; D: -; CDR3: CASSPYARALDEQFF; DNA: TGTGCCAGCAGCCCCTATGCCCGTGCCCTGGATGAGCAGTTCTTC
V: TRBV4-1; size: few; J: TRBJ2-6; D: TRBD2; CDR3: CASSRGSGRASGANVLTF; DNA: TGCGCCAGCAGCCGAGGGAGCGGGAGGGCGTCCGGGGCCAACGTCCTGACTTTC
V: TRBV5-3; size: few; J: TRBJ2-5; D: -; CDR3: CASSPRTVIRETQYF; DNA: TGTGCCAGCAGCCCTAGGACCGTTATTCGAGAGACCCAGTACTTC
V: TRBV9; size: -; J: TRBJ1-3; D: -; CDR3: CASSPSGSGNTIYF; DNA: TGTGCCAGCAGCCCCTCCGGGTCTGGAAACACCATATATTTT
V: TRBV28; size: once; J: TRBJ1-1; D: TRBD1; CDR3: CASSGGQGLMNTEAFF; DNA: TGTGCCAGCAGTGGGGGACAGGGGTTAATGAACACTGAAGCTTTCTTT
V: TRBV20-1; size: -; J: TRBJ1-2; D: -; CDR3: CSATPGDGNYGYTF; DNA: TGCAGTGCGACCCCAGGGGATGGGAACTATGGCTACACCTTC
V: TRBV15; size: -; J: TRBJ1-1; D: -; CDR3: CATTYRVNTEAFF; DNA: TGTGCCACCACCTACAGGGTGAACACTGAAGCTTTCTTT
V: TRBV11-2; size: -; J: TRBJ2-2; D: TRBD2; CDR3: CASSLTPPAGGPGELFF; DNA: TGTGCCAGCAGCCTGACCCCTCCAGCGGGGGGGCCCGGGGAGCTGTTTTTT
V: TRBV28; size: -; J: TRBJ1-4; D: TRBD1; CDR3: CASSGSSGGQTMRKLFF; DNA: TGTGCCAGCAGTGGCTCCTCGGGGGGACAGACTATGAGGAAACTGTTTTTT
V: TRBV7-6; size: few; J: TRBJ2-1; D: -; CDR3: CASSLAGTRGADEQFF; DNA: TGTGCCAGCAGCTTAGCGGGGACCAGGGGGGCCGATGAGCAGTTCTTC
V: TRBV11-3; size: few; J: TRBJ2-5; D: TRBD1; CDR3: CASSPGTANQETQYF; DNA: TGTGCCAGCAGCCCTGGGACAGCTAATCAAGAGACCCAGTACTTC
V: TRBV11-2; size: -; J: TRBJ1-2; D: -; CDR3: CASSLVPGWPPGGYTF; DNA: TGTGCCAGCAGTTTAGTTCCTGGATGGCCTCCGGGTGGCTACACCTTC
V: TRBV7-9; size: -; J: TRBJ1-3; D: -; CDR3: CASSTTTPGGTSPGNTIYF; DNA: TGTGCCAGCAGCACAACAACTCCGGGAGGGACTTCTCCTGGAAACACCATATATTTT
V: TRBV12-3/TRBV12-4; size: few; J: TRBJ1-6; D: -; CDR3: CASSQSSYNSPLHF; DNA: TGTGCCAGCAGTCAGAGCTCCTATAATTCACCCCTCCACTTT